This TCR beta chain was captured in a study of T cells in tumors after PD-1 blockade (dated by TCRdb to between 2019 and 2020). Describing the broader study: Exclusion criteria were prior checkpoint blockade, use of systemic immunosuppressants, or recent radiotherapy or other anti-cancer therapy within 4 weeks. Patients received pembrolizumab 200 mg every 3 weeks or cemiplimab 350 mg every 2 weeks. Some patients also continued taking vismodegib 150 mg daily during anti-PD-1 treatment. On average, peripheral blood samples yielded some 37,000 unique clonotypes and around 110,000 TCR templates (range about 24,000-290,000). Using site-matched tumors from BCC or SCC patients sampled before and after anti-PD-1 therapy, the study carried out paired single-cell RNA and TCR sequencing. To compare clonotypes in blood versus tumor, bulk TCR sequencing was run on 10 peripheral blood samples drawn from 5 patients. Clinical response was assessed using RECIST version 1.1. Paper-wide results and their limitations: The source of novel T cell clones was not identified, and lymphoid organs or rare unexpanded clones within the tumor or the tumor periphery could be included among the possible sources. Around 41% of tumor TCR clonotypes were found in blood, and some novel exhausted tumor clones appeared in pre-treatment blood, suggesting peripheral recruitment.

V is reduced by 1 base and J by 9 bases, leaving a spacing of 6 bases between them. The CDR3 goes from the cysteine to the phenylalanine over 12 residues. The sequence is cut down to CDR3 DNA, 36 bases in frame from base 1. Taken from the germline V gene, the CDR1 and CDR2 loops are SGHNT and YENEEA. The immunoSEQ platform was used to carry out deep TCRbeta sequencing. The study's processing was this. For further analysis, only productive rearrangements were exported out of the immunoSEQ Analyzer. T cell phenotypes were assigned to bulk TCRbeta clonotypes by matching the clonotypes to single-cell RNA+TCR-seq clones that had the same TCRbeta sequence. Clone enrichment in tumor was computed as tumor frequency divided by PBMC frequency from bulk TCR sequencing. GLIPH was used to sort TCRs into specificity groups, which are clusters of distinct TCRs that likely recognize common antigens through shared CDR3 motifs. TCRdb's version of the immuneACCESS table is confined to in-frame rearrangements and falls short of the full clone set. An unresolved V gene accounts for under half of the shortfall where checked; the remainder is of unknown origin. V and J calls and clone size come straight from that table; D and trimming were deduced from the DNA. The sample table contains roughly 59,000 clones; only one count was recorded for around four fifths of them. Jointly, the top ten make up over 10% of the sample.

This clone showed up just a few times. Its specific antigen is unknown. Base qualities were left out, and no much larger clone turns up one base away. The time point label, read with the paper, signifies: before anti-PD-1 therapy. Genomic DNA extracted from tumor biopsies or peripheral blood was used for bulk TCRbeta sequencing, with input ranging from about 600 ng to 6,500 ng. Histologically proven advanced or metastatic basal or squamous cell carcinoma was present in all patients, all of whom were poor candidates for surgical resection. The basal cell carcinoma cohort was made up of around eleven patients, and bulk tumor TCR sequencing was performed for several of these patients.

The sequence is built from TRBV11-3 and TRBJ2-2; no D gene can be assigned with confidence. The sequenced sample was PBMCs, obtained before anti-PD-1 treatment. The sequence came from a human donor with basal cell carcinoma. The DNA sequence is given as TGTGCCAGCAGCTTAGGAGTAAGGGAGCTGTTTTTT. This yields the protein CASSLGVRELFF. The CDR3, completed at both ends by the reference TRBV11-3 and TRBJ2-2 genes, gives the full variable domain EAGVVQSPRYKIIEKKQPVAFWCNPISGHNTLYWYLQNLGQGPELLIRYENEEAVDDSQLPKDRFSAERLKGVDSTLKIQPAELGDSAVYLCASSLGVRELFFGEGSRLTVL.